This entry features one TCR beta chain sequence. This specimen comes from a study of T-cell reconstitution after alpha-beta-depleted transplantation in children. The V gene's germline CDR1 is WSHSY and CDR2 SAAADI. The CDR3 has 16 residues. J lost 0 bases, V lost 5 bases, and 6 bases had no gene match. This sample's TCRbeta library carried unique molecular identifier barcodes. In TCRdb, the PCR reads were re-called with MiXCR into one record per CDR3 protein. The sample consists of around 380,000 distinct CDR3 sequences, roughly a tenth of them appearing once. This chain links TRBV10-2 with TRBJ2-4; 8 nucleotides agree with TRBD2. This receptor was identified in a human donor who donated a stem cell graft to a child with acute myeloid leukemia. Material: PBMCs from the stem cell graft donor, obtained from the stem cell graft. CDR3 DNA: TGCGCCAGCAGTCCACTAGCGGCACTAGCCAAAAACATTCAGTACTTC. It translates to CASSPLAALAKNIQYF.